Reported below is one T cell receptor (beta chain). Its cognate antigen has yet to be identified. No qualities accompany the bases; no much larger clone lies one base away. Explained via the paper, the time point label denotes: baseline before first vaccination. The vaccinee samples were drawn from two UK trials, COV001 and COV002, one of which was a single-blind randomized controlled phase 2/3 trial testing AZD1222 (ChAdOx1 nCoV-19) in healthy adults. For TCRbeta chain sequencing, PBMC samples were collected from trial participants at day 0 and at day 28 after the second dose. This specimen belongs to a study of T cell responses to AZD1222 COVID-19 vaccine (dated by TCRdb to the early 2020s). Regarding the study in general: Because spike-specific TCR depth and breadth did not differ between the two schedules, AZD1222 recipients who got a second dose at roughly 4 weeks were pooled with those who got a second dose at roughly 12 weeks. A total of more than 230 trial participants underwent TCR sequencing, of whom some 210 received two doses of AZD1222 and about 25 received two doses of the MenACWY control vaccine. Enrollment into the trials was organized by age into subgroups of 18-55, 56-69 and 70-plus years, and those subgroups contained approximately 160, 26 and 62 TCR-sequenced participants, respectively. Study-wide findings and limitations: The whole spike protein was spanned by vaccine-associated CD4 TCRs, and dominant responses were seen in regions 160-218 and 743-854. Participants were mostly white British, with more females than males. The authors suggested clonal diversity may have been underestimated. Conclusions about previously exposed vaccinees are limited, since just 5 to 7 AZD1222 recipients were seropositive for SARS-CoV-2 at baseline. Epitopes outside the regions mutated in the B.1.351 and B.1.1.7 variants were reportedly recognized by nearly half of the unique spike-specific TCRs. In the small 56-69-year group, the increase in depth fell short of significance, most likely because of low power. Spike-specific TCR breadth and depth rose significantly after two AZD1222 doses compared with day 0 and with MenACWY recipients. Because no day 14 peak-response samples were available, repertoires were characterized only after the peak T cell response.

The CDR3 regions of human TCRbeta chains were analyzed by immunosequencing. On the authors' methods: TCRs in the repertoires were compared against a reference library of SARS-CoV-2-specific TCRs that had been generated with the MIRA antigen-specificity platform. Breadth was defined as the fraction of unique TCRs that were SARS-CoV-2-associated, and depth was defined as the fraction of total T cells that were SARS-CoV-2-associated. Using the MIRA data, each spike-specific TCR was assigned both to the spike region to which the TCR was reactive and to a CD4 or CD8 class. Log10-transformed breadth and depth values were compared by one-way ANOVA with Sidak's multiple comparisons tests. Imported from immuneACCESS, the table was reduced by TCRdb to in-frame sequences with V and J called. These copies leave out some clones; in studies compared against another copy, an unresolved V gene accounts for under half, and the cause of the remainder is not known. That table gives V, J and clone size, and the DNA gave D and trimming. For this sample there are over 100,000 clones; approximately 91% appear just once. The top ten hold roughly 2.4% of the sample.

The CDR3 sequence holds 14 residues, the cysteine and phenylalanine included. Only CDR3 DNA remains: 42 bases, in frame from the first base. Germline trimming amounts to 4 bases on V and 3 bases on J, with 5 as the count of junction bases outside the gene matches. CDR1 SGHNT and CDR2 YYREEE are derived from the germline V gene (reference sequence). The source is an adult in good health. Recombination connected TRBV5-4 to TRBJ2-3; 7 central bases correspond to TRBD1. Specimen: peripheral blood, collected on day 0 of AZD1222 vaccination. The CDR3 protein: CASSPIRGTDTQYF. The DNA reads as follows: TGTGCCAGCAGCCCCATCAGGGGGACAGATACGCAGTATTTT.